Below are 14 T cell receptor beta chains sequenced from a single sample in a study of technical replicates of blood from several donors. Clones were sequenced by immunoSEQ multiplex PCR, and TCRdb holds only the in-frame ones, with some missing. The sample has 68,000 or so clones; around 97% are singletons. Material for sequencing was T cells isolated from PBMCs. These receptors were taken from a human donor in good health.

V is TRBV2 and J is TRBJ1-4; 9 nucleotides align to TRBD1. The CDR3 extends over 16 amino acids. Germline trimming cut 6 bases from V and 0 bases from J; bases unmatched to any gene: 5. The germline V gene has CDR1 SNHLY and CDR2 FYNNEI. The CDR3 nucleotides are TGTGCCAGCAGAAGGGACAGGGTTGCAACTAATGAAAAACTGTTTTTT. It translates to CASRRDRVATNEKLFF.

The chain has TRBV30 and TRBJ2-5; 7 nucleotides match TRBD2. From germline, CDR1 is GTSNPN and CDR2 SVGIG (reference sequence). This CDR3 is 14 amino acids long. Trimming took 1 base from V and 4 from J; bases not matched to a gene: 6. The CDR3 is CAWSELARGETQYF. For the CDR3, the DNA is TGTGCCTGGAGTGAACTAGCGAGGGGAGAGACCCAGTACTTC.

Here the CDR3 reads CSVGEVGYGYTF. The CDR3 region has the DNA TGCAGCGTTGGTGAGGTGGGCTATGGCTACACCTTC. The V gene is TRBV29-1, the J gene TRBJ1-2; no reliable D call. Germline lookup yields CDR1 SQVTM and CDR2 ANQGSEA. V was shortened by 4 bases and J by 4 bases, with 10 bases between the two germline ends. The CDR3 is 12 residues long.

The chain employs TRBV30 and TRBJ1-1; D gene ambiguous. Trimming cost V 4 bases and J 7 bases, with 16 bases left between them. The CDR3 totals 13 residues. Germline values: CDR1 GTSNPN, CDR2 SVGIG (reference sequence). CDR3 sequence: CAWKYWGGSEAFF. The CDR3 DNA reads TGTGCCTGGAAGTATTGGGGAGGAAGTGAAGCTTTCTTT.

The CDR3 spells CASIGLGGVGYTF. As DNA, the CDR3 is TGTGCCAGCATAGGGCTAGGGGGCGTCGGCTACACCTTC. The chain employs TRBV6-1 and TRBJ1-2, with TRBD1 matching over 7 bases. The germline CDR1 and CDR2 sequences are MNHNS and SASEGT. This CDR3 contains 13 residues. V dropped 7 bases and J dropped 8; count of bases not matched to a gene: 10.

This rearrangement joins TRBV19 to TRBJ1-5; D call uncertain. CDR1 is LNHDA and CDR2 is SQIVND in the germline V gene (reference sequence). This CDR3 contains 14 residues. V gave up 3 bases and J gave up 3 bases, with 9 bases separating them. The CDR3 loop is CASSIEVINQPQHF. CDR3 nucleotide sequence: TGTGCCAGTAGTATCGAGGTAATCAATCAGCCCCAGCATTTT. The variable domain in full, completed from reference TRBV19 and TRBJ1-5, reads DGGITQSPKYLFRKEGQNVTLSCEQNLNHDAMYWYRQDPGQGLRLIYYSQIVNDFQKGDIAEGYSVSREKKESFPLTVTSAQKNPTAFYLCASSIEVINQPQHFGDGTRLSIL.

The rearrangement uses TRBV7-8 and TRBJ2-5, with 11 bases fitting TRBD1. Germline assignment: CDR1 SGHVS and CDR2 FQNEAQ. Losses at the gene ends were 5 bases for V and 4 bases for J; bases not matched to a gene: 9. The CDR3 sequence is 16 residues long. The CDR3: CASSPRTGGWGETQYF. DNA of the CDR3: TGTGCCAGCAGCCCGAGGACAGGGGGCTGGGGAGAGACCCAGTACTTC.

The CDR3 spells CASSLLAETQYF. The CDR3 DNA sequence: TGTGCCAGCAGCTTATTAGCAGAGACCCAGTACTTC. This rearrangement joins TRBV7-2 to TRBJ2-5; D unclear. Trimming shortened V by 2 bases and J by 4 bases, and 5 bases separated the two germline ends. The CDR3 has 12 amino acids. Germline V gene sequence: CDR1 SGHTA, CDR2 FQGNSA.

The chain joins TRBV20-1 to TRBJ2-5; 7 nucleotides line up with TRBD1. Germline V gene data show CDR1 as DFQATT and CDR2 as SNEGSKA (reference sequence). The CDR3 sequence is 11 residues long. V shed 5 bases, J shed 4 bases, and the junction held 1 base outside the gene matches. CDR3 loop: CSAAGGETQYF. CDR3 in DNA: TGCAGTGCTGCAGGGGGAGAGACCCAGTACTTC.

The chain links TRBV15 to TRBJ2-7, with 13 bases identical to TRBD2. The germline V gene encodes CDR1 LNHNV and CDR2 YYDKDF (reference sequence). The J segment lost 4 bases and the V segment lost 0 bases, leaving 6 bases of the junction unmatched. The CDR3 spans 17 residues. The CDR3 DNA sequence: TGTGCCACCAGCAGAGAAGGGACTAGCGGGACAAATTACGAGCAGTACTTC. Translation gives CATSREGTSGTNYEQYF.

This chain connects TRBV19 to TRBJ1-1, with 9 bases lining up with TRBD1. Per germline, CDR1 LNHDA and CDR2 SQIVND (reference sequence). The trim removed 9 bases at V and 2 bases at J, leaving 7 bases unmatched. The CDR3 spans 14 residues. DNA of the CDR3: TGTGCCAGCATGATACAGGGGGCAAACACTGAAGCTTTCTTT. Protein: CASMIQGANTEAFF. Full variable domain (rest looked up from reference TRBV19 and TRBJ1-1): DGGITQSPKYLFRKEGQNVTLSCEQNLNHDAMYWYRQDPGQGLRLIYYSQIVNDFQKGDIAEGYSVSREKKESFPLTVTSAQKNPTAFYLCASMIQGANTEAFFGQGTRLTVV.

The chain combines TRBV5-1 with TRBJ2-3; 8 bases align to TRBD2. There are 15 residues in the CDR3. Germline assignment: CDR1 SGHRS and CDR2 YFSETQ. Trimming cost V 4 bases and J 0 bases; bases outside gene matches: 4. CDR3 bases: TGCGCCAGCAGCATATCTAGCGGGAGCACAGATACGCAGTATTTT. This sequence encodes CASSISSGSTDTQYF.

The CDR3 spells CSVVAEVTDTQYF. The CDR3, as DNA: TGCAGCGTTGTAGCGGAAGTCACAGATACGCAGTATTTT. J is TRBJ2-3 and V is TRBV29-1; D is perhaps TRBD2 (6 bases). Germline CDR1 is SQVTM and CDR2 is ANQGSEA. The CDR3 is 13 residues long. The V gene lost 4 bases and the J gene lost 2 bases, with 10 bases spanning the gap.

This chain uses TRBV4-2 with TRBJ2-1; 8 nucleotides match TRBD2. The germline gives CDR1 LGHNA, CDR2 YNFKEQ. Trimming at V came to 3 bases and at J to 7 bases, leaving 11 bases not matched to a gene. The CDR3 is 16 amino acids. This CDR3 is CASSQERELTGNEQFF. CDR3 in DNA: TGTGCCAGCAGCCAGGAGCGGGAGCTAACAGGGAATGAGCAGTTCTTC.